This is a list of T cell receptor beta chains from one sample in a study of human T cells and chemical hapten exposure. TCRdb independently ran MiXCR on the RACE reads; one entry per CDR3 protein. The profile covers roughly 380,000 distinct CDR3 sequences, with approximately 5.1% appearing a single time and around 2.6% taken by the ten largest. The sequencing here drew on whole blood, taken in connection with sensitization to the hapten diphenylcyclopropenone (DPC). These receptors originate from a woman aged 45-60 years with alopecia areata. Some clones in this sample may be carry-over from other donors' samples. CDR3s leave out the opening cysteine and the closing phenylalanine or tryptophan.

j_gene,v_gene,CDR3aa
TRBJ1-5,TRBV3-1,ASSPEMGDQPQH
TRBJ2-1,TRBV28,ASSSFRDRGVHEQF
TRBJ2-4,TRBV7-9,ASSTGGLFKNIQY
TRBJ1-1,TRBV5-1,ASSLQGLEAF
TRBJ1-6,TRBV12-3/TRBV12-4,ASSLGQGVDSPLH
TRBJ2-3,TRBV10-3,AISGIEAGPTDTQY
TRBJ2-3,TRBV12-3/TRBV12-4,ASSLDPAGEY
TRBJ2-6,TRBV6-1,ASVRELGANVLT
TRBJ1-2,TRBV3-1,ASSQDPGKSYGYT
TRBJ1-3,TRBV7-9,ASSSAHREPRNTIY
TRBJ1-1,TRBV11-2,ASSLPGSGRAF
TRBJ1-2,TRBV29-1,SVEDGTIRGYT
TRBJ1-1,TRBV6-5,ASKTGGEYLNTEAF
TRBJ1-5,TRBV5-6,ASSFGIYSNQPQH
TRBJ1-1,TRBV6-9,ASSFYGIGTGRQAF
TRBJ2-2,TRBV10-2,ASRGYNTGELF
TRBJ1-5,TRBV7-9,ASSLATGSNQPQH
TRBJ1-2,TRBV30,AWSGGKNYGYT
TRBJ1-1,TRBV20-1,SARRPNTEAF
TRBJ1-3,TRBV6-6,ASSRDTLSGNTIY
TRBJ2-7,TRBV5-1,ASRFASGSPYEQY
TRBJ2-7,TRBV5-4,ASSRPGGPYEQY
TRBJ1-1,TRBV6-6,ASSSGTSRQAF
TRBJ2-5,TRBV29-1,SVDQSGTGFQETQY
TRBJ1-2,TRBV6-2/TRBV6-3,ASSYSLDMGYT
TRBJ2-7,TRBV30,AWSVGNANEQY
TRBJ2-2,TRBV12-3/TRBV12-4,ASRPGPGELF
TRBJ1-6,TRBV2,ASLKGDWSPLH
TRBJ1-1,TRBV29-1,SVEEGANTEAF
TRBJ1-2,TRBV20-1,SARDQGRGSGYT
TRBJ2-2,TRBV20-1,SAKLAGAATGELF
TRBJ2-2,TRBV4-1,ASSQMGWDTGELF
TRBJ2-7,TRBV5-1,ASSLKGPSYEQY
TRBJ1-1,TRBV20-1,SATRGLETEAF
TRBJ1-5,TRBV6-5,ASSPGTGVLWPQH
TRBJ1-1,TRBV20-1,SAGLRRDAAGEAF
TRBJ2-2,TRBV10-3,AISESLQNTGELF
TRBJ2-5,TRBV9,ASSGETQY
TRBJ2-2,TRBV6-1,ASSHSLGDPRGKTGELF
TRBJ1-5,TRBV6-2/TRBV6-3,ASSYLGPGQPQH